This T cell receptor beta chain comes out of a study of blood T cell repertoires in COVID-19. Study summary: Samples representing acute and convalescent COVID-19 were sourced from the United States, Italy and Spain. The cDNA or gDNA used as material had been derived from T cells, B-cell-depleted T cells, or PBMCs.

Assay: immunoSEQ multiplex PCR; the TCRdb copy retains only in-frame clones and omits some. The sample contains 140,000 to 150,000 clones, 84% of which appear only once. With 2 bases removed from V and 8 bases from J, the gap between germline ends came to 12 bases. The CDR3 spans 14 residues. Germline values: CDR1 SGHAT, CDR2 FQNNGV. This TCR was sampled from a human donor in a cohort sampled during active COVID-19. The material sequenced was peripheral blood. The V call is TRBV11-2, the J call TRBJ1-4; D is possibly TRBD1 (6 bases). This CDR3 reads CASSLQGLKEKLFF. The CDR3, as DNA: TGTGCCAGCAGCTTACAGGGGCTAAAAGAAAAACTGTTTTTT.